Listed here are 20 T cell receptor beta chains from one sample, sequenced in a study of blood T cell repertoires in COVID-19. Clones were sequenced by immunoSEQ multiplex PCR, and TCRdb holds only the in-frame ones, with some missing. Altogether fewer than 250,000 clones are present, about nine tenths being singletons, with the ten largest covering 2.2%. Sequenced sample: peripheral blood. The receptor source for this set is a woman in her fifties or sixties with acute or convalescent COVID-19.

The V gene is TRBV7-2, the J gene TRBJ2-3, with 10 bases lining up with TRBD2. Per the germline V gene, CDR1 is SGHTA and CDR2 is FQGNSA. The CDR3 covers 17 residues. Trimming removed 5 bases from V and 5 bases from J; junction bases left unmatched: 13. CDR3 nucleotides: TGTGCCAGCAGCCTCCTGGGAGCGGGGGGGCCACAAGATACGCAGTATTTT. Translated, it gives CASSLLGAGGPQDTQYF.

This clone was detected only once. The CDR3 reads CASSLGTGGLDEQYF. The CDR3 DNA sequence: TGTGCCAGCTCACTTGGGACAGGGGGCCTCGACGAGCAGTACTTC. V is TRBV18 and J is TRBJ2-7, with TRBD1 matching 12 bases. Germline V CDR1 and CDR2: KGHSH, LQKENI. The CDR3 length is 15 residues. The V and J ends lost 4 bases and 5 bases, in that order; junction bases with no gene match: 6.

The CDR3 loop is CASSPPQGTPYEQYF. Written as DNA, the CDR3 is TGTGCCAGCTCACCACCACAGGGGACCCCCTACGAGCAGTACTTC. The chain uses TRBV18 and TRBJ2-7; 7 bases line up with TRBD1. CDR1 and CDR2 from the germline V gene are KGHSH and LQKENI. The ends lost 0 bases at V and 2 bases at J; junction bases unmatched: 4. The CDR3 is 15 residues long.

This chain links TRBV6-5 with TRBJ2-3; tentatively, D is TRBD2 (5 bases). V shed 7 bases and J shed 6 bases, with 20 bases lying between them. Germline CDR1 reads MNHEY; CDR2 reads SVGAGI. This CDR3 is built from 15 residues. The CDR3 DNA is TGTGCCAGCAAAAACCGGTGGTCCGGAGGCGATACGCAGTATTTT. This sequence encodes CASKNRWSGGDTQYF.

The chain is built from TRBV11-1 and TRBJ2-1, with a possible D match to TRBD2 (6 bases). CDR3 length: 13 residues. V was trimmed by 2 bases and J by 10 bases, leaving 12 bases between them. Germline assignment: CDR1 SGHAT and CDR2 FQDESV (reference sequence). Here the CDR3 DNA reads TGTGCCAGCAGCTTACCCCATGGGGGGGAGCAGTTCTTC. It is translated as CASSLPHGGEQFF.

The gene calls are TRBV30 and TRBJ2-5; TRBD1 matches 8 bases. V shed 4 bases and J 1 base; nucleotides not matched to a gene: 8. CDR1 and CDR2 from the germline V gene are GTSNPN and SVGIG (reference sequence). CDR3 length equals 15 residues. The CDR3 loop is CAWTLLGTGQETQYF. As DNA, the CDR3 is TGTGCCTGGACCCTATTAGGGACAGGCCAAGAGACCCAGTACTTC.

The chain has TRBV4-2 and TRBJ2-5, with 10 bases lining up with TRBD1. CDR1 is LGHNA and CDR2 is YNFKEQ in the germline V gene. V shed 3 bases, J shed 5 bases, and the junction held 9 bases outside the gene matches. This CDR3 has 16 amino acids. The CDR3 region is CASSHGGTGESETQYF. Here the CDR3 DNA reads TGTGCCAGCAGCCACGGCGGGACAGGGGAATCGGAGACCCAGTACTTC.

The rearrangement links TRBV29-1 to TRBJ1-1; no reliable D call. V was cut by 4 bases and J by 5 bases, with 8 bases left in between. This CDR3 has 11 residues. From germline, CDR1 is SQVTM and CDR2 ANQGSEA. The CDR3 bases are TGCAGCGTTGCCCCCAGGACTGAAGCTTTCTTT. It encodes CSVAPRTEAFF.

The chain is built from TRBV7-2 and TRBJ2-7, with 11 bases identical to TRBD1. This CDR3 region has 15 residues. Germline V gene data show CDR1 as SGHTA and CDR2 as FQGNSA. V was pared by 5 bases and J by 2 bases, with 5 bases of the junction left unmatched. In DNA, the CDR3 is TGTGCCAGCAGCCAGCCGGGACAGGGGGCCTACGAGCAGTACTTC. Encoded protein: CASSQPGQGAYEQYF.

The rearrangement uses TRBV11-3 and TRBJ2-2, with 10 bases fitting TRBD2. V was clipped by 1 base and J by 4 bases; unmatched bases: 15. The length of the CDR3 is 20 residues. Germline-derived CDR1 and CDR2 are SGHNT and YENEEA. In nucleotides, the CDR3 is TGTGCCAGCAGCTTAGGCCACGGTTCCTCTAGCGGGAGACTCACCGGGGAGCTGTTTTTT. Translation gives CASSLGHGSSSGRLTGELFF.

As DNA, the CDR3 is TGTGCCAGCAGCCCCATGGGAGCGGGGGCAGTAGATACGCAGTATTTT. Protein product: CASSPMGAGAVDTQYF. This rearrangement joins TRBV7-2 to TRBJ2-3, with 8 bases fitting TRBD2. V was clipped by 5 bases and J by 5 bases; unmatched bases: 12. The CDR3 spans 16 residues. Germline CDR1 reads SGHTA; CDR2 reads FQGNSA.

The chain uses TRBV13 and TRBJ2-1; D remains ambiguous. Germline V lookup: CDR1 PRHDT, CDR2 FYEKMQ (reference sequence). The CDR3 totals 11 residues. The V end lost 5 bases, the J end lost 7 bases, and 6 bases lay between the germline ends. This CDR3 is CASSPRNEQFF. In nucleotides, the CDR3 is TGTGCCAGCAGCCCCAGGAATGAGCAGTTCTTC.

The chain recombines TRBV21-1 with TRBJ2-7; the table's D call TRBD1 went unverified against the DNA. TRBV21-1 is noted as a pseudogene. There are 15 residues in the CDR3. The CDR3, as DNA: TGTGCCAGCAGCAAAGAACAGATAAGTGGATACGAGCAGTACTTC. Translating gives CASSKEQISGYEQYF.

The CDR3 region has the DNA TGCAGCGCCCGGGAGGCTTTTATAGGAGAAAAACTGTTTTTT. It codes for CSAREAFIGEKLFF. V gene TRBV29-1 combines with J gene TRBJ1-4; D call uncertain. Between the trimmed V and J ends, which lost 7 bases and 8 bases, there was a span of 20 bases. Germline V lookup: CDR1 SQVTM, CDR2 ANQGSEA. The CDR3 runs 14 residues.

This clone has a single count. The genes are TRBV7-2 and TRBJ2-7; 8 bases map to TRBD2. The length of the CDR3 is 17 residues. Per germline, CDR1 SGHTA and CDR2 FQGNSA. With V trimmed by 1 base and J by 6 bases, 14 bases remained unmatched. The CDR3 DNA reads TGTGCCAGCAGCTTAGACGGGGCGGGGGGTGCTCCAGTCGAGCAGTACTTC. Protein product: CASSLDGAGGAPVEQYF.

This clone has only a few counts. The chain links TRBV5-1 to TRBJ2-2, with 7 bases lining up with TRBD2. Trimming cost V 0 bases and J 6 bases; bases outside gene matches: 2. Germline V gene lookup returns CDR1 SGHRS and CDR2 YFSETQ. This CDR3 has 14 amino acids. The CDR3: CASSLGLAAGELFF. As DNA, the CDR3 is TGCGCCAGCAGCTTGGGGCTAGCGGCCGGGGAGCTGTTTTTT. The variable domain in full, with the rest retrieved from reference TRBV5-1 and TRBJ2-2, is KAGVTQTPRYLIKTRGQQVTLSCSPISGHRSVSWYQQTPGQGLQFLFEYFSETQRNKGNFPGRFSGRQFSNSRSEMNVSTLELGDSALYLCASSLGLAAGELFFGEGSRLTVL.

The V and J genes are TRBV6-5 and TRBJ2-3; weak D call: TRBD2 (5 bases). The CDR3 spans 16 residues. Germline V CDR1 and CDR2: MNHEY, SVGAGI. With 0 bases removed from V and 1 base from J, the gap between germline ends came to 11 bases. CDR3 DNA sequence: TGTGCCAGCAGTTACTCGCGCGGGCCTGGCACAGATACGCAGTATTTT. Translation: CASSYSRGPGTDTQYF.

The V and J genes are TRBV19 and TRBJ2-2; 9 bases match TRBD1. Germline V CDR1 and CDR2: LNHDA, SQIVND (reference sequence). V dropped 11 bases and J dropped 4; count of bases not matched to a gene: 5. The CDR3 extends over 13 amino acids. This chain's CDR3 is CAHGQGSTGELFF. The CDR3 DNA sequence: TGTGCCCATGGACAGGGGAGCACCGGGGAGCTGTTTTTT.

This clone has just one count. The chain employs TRBV10-3 and TRBJ1-2; possibly TRBD1 for D (5 bases). V dropped 3 bases and J dropped 3 bases, with 8 bases sitting between them. This CDR3 has 13 amino acids. CDR1 is ENHRY and CDR2 is SYGVKD in the germline V gene. This CDR3 is CAISDKGYYGYTF. The CDR3 bases are TGTGCCATCAGTGATAAGGGGTACTATGGCTACACCTTC.

The rearrangement links TRBV7-9 to TRBJ1-4; 10 bases map to TRBD1. V lost 4 bases to trimming and J lost 6 bases; unmatched junction nucleotides: 5. Germline values: CDR1 SEHNR, CDR2 FQNEAQ (reference sequence). The CDR3 spans 15 residues. The CDR3 loop reads CASSSRTGGHEKLFF. In DNA, the CDR3 is TGTGCCAGCAGCTCCCGGACAGGGGGACATGAAAAACTGTTTTTT.